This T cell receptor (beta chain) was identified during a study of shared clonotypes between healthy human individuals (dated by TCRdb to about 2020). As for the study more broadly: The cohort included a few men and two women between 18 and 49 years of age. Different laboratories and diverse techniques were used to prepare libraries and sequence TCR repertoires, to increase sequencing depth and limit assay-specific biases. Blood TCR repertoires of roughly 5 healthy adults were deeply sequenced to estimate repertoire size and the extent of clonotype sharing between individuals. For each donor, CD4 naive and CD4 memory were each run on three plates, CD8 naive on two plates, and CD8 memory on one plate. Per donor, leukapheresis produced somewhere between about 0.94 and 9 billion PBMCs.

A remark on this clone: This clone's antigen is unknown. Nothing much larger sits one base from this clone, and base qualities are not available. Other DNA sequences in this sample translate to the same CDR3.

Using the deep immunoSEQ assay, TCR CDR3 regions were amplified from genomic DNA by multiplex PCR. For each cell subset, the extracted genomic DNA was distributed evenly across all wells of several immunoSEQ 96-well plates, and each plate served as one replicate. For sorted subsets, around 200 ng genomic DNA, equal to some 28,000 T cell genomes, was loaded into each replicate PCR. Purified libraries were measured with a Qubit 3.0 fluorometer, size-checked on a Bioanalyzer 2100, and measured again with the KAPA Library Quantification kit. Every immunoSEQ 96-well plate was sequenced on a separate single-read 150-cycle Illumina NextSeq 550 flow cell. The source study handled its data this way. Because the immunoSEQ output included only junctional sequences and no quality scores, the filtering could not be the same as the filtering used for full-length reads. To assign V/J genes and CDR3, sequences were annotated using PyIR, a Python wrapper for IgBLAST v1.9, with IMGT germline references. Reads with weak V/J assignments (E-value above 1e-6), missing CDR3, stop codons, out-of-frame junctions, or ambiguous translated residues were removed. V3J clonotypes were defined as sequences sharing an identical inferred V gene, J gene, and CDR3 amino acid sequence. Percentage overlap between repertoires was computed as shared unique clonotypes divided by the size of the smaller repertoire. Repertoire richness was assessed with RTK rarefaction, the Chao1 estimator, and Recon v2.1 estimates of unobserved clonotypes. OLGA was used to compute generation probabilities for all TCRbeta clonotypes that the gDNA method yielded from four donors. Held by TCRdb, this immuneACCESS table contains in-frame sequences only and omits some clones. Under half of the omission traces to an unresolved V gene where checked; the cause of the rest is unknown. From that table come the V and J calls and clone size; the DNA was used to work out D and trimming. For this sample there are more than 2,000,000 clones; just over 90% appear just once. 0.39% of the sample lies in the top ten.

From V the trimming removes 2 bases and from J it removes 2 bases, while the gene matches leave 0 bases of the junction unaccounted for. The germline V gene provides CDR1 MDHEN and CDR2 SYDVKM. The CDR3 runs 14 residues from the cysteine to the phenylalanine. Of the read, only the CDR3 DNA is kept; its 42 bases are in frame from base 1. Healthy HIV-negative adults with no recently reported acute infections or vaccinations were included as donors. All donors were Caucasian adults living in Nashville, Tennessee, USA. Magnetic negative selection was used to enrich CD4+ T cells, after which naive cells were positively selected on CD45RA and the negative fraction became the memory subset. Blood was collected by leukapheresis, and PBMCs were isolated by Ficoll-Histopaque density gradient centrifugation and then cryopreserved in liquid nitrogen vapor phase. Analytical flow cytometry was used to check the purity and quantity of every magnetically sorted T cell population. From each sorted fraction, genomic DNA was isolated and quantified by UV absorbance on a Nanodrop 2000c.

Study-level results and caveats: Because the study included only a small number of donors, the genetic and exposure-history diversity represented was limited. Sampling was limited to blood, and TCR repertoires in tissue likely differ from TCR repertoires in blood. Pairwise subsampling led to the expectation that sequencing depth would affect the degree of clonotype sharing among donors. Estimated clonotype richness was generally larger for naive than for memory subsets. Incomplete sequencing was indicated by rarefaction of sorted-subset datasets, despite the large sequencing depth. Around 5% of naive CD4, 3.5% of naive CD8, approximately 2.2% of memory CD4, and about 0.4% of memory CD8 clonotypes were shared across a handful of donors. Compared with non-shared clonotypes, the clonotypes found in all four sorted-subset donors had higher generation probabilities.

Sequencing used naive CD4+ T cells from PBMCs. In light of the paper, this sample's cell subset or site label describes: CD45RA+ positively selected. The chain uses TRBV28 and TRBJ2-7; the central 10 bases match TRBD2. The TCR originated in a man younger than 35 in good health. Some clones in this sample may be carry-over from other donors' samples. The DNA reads TGTGCCAGCAGTTTAAGCGGGAGGGCCTACGAGCAGTACTTC. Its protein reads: CASSLSGRAYEQYF.